This is a list of T cell receptor beta chains from one sample in a study of blood T cells in healthy people across ages. TCRdb ran MiXCR on the 5' RACE reads and lists one entry per CDR3 protein. The data show 850,000 to 1,100,000 distinct CDR3 sequences, with about two fifths seen just once and less than 15% held by the top ten. The sample consisted of blood. Source of these receptors: a man younger than 30 in good health. CDR3s include the opening cysteine and the closing phenylalanine or tryptophan. A D gene is named only where the DNA matches it firmly. A clone size is listed for some rows: how often the clone was seen (once, few, many), or a class if it is expanded.

clone size | J gene | D gene | V gene | CDR3 DNA | CDR3 protein
- | TRBJ2-3 | - | TRBV7-2 | TGTGCCAGCAGCTTACAGGGGAGCGAAGATACGCAGTATTTT | CASSLQGSEDTQYF
- | TRBJ1-1 | TRBD1 | TRBV29-1 | TGCAGCGTTGAAGATGGGACAGGGCGTATGAACACTGAAGCTTTCTTT | CSVEDGTGRMNTEAFF
- | TRBJ1-1 | TRBD1 | TRBV28 | TGTGCCAGCAGTTTACTCATAACCCCAGGGGGTCTCGTGAATTCCGCTGAAGCTTTCTTT | CASSLLITPGGLVNSAEAFF
- | TRBJ2-3 | - | TRBV4-2 | TGTGCCAGCGGAAGAGGCGGCGCGCCCCACACAGATACGCAGTATTTT | CASGRGGAPHTDTQYF
- | TRBJ1-5 | - | TRBV20-1 | TGCAGTGTTAGAGTAAACGCAGTTAATCAGCCCCAGCATTTT | CSVRVNAVNQPQHF
few | TRBJ2-7 | - | TRBV4-1 | TGCGCCAGCAGCCAAGACCCGGACAATGAGCAGTACTTC | CASSQDPDNEQYF
few | TRBJ2-2 | TRBD1 | TRBV12-3/TRBV12-4 | TGTGCCAGCAGCGGGACAGGGGGGACCGGGGAGCTGTTTTTT | CASSGTGGTGELFF
- | TRBJ2-4 | - | TRBV6-2/TRBV6-3 | TGTGCCAGCAGAAACGGCCTATTGGGAGGCAAAAACATTCAGTACTTC | CASRNGLLGGKNIQYF
- | TRBJ1-1 | - | TRBV29-1 | TGCAGCGTTGACGATAGCACTGAAGCTTTCTTT | CSVDDSTEAFF
- | TRBJ2-3 | TRBD2 | TRBV9 | TGTGCCAGCACCGTACTAGCGGGGGGGGATACGCAGTATTTT | CASTVLAGGDTQYF
- | TRBJ2-1 | TRBD2 | TRBV27 | TGTGCCAGCCGAGCCGGGACTAGCGGGGGGGAGCAGTTCTTC | CASRAGTSGGEQFF
few | TRBJ1-5 | - | TRBV4-3 | TGCGCCAGCAGCCGGTTAAGGGGCGCGAATCAGCCCCAGCATTTT | CASSRLRGANQPQHF
many | TRBJ2-7 | - | TRBV20-1 | TGCAGTGCTAGAGATCTAGGGTTCGAGCAGTACTTC | CSARDLGFEQYF
- | TRBJ1-2 | TRBD1 | TRBV28 | TGTGCCAGCAGTTCCGGCACCGGGACAGGGGATTCCGGCTACACCTTC | CASSSGTGTGDSGYTF
- | TRBJ2-2 | - | TRBV20-1 | TGCAGTGCTCCCGGCGGGAACACCGGGGAGCTGTTTTTT | CSAPGGNTGELFF
- | TRBJ1-5 | TRBD1 | TRBV20-1 | TGCAGTGCTTCCAACGACAGGGGAGTCAATCAGCCCCAGCATTTT | CSASNDRGVNQPQHF
- | TRBJ2-5 | - | TRBV7-3 | TGTGCCAGCAGCCTTCTGGCTAGTTCGGGGACCCAGTACTTC | CASSLLASSGTQYF
- | TRBJ2-3 | - | TRBV7-2 | TGTGCCAGCAGAGATCGTTCGGGCTTTAGCACAGATACGCAGTATTTT | CASRDRSGFSTDTQYF
many | TRBJ2-5 | - | TRBV7-9 | TGTGCCAGCAGCTTAGTTGGCGTAGAGACCCAGTACTTC | CASSLVGVETQYF
- | TRBJ2-2 | TRBD2 | TRBV4-3 | TGCGCCAGCAGCCAACAAACTAGCGGGGGGGCGAACACCGGGGAGCTGTTTTTT | CASSQQTSGGANTGELFF
- | TRBJ1-5 | - | TRBV6-5 | TGTGCCAGCAGTTACTCGAGGAGCCCTAGGATACAGGGCGGCAATCAGCCCCAGCATTTT | CASSYSRSPRIQGGNQPQHF
- | TRBJ2-5 | TRBD1 | TRBV12-3/TRBV12-4 | TGTGCCAGCAGCCCCCGGACAGGGGGCAGGCAACAGACCCAGTACTTC | CASSPRTGGRQQTQYF
- | TRBJ2-5 | - | TRBV9 | TGTGCCAGCAGCGTTGGCCAGATCAAAAACAATGAGCAGTACTTC | CASSVGQIKNNEQYF
- | TRBJ1-3 | - | TRBV20-1 | TGCAGTGCTAGCTCCGACTCTGGAAACACCATATATTTT | CSASSDSGNTIYF
few | TRBJ2-3 | TRBD2 | TRBV10-3 | TGTGCCATCAGTGGGGGTAGCGGGGGTTCCAGCACAGATACGCAGTATTTT | CAISGGSGGSSTDTQYF
few | TRBJ2-1 | TRBD1 | TRBV7-9 | TGTGCCAGCAGCTCCGGGACAGGCCTTTGGGATGAGCAGTTCTTC | CASSSGTGLWDEQFF
- | TRBJ2-7 | TRBD2 | TRBV7-2 | TGTGCCAGCAGCCCTTGGGAGGGCCGGTACGAGCAGTACTTC | CASSPWEGRYEQYF
many | TRBJ2-3 | - | TRBV7-6 | TGTGCCAGCAGCCCGCGGGATCTCGGTACGCAGTATTTT | CASSPRDLGTQYF
- | TRBJ2-5 | - | TRBV4-3 | TGCGCCAGCAGCCAAGATAGTCTCTTTGAGCAGTACTTC | CASSQDSLFEQYF
- | TRBJ1-1 | TRBD1 | TRBV2 | TGTGCCAGCAGAACCAGGACAGGAGGAACTGAAGCTTTCTTT | CASRTRTGGTEAFF
- | TRBJ2-1 | TRBD1 | TRBV6-5 | TGTGCCAGCAGCCGACAGGGGGCCTTTGAGCAGTTCTTC | CASSRQGAFEQFF
- | TRBJ1-5 | - | TRBV20-1 | TGCAGTGCGGCCAGTGGTCTTAGCAATCAGCCCCAGCATTTT | CSAASGLSNQPQHF
- | TRBJ1-1 | - | TRBV4-2 | TGTGCCAGCAGCCAAGTGGGACAGAACACTGAAGCTTTCTTT | CASSQVGQNTEAFF
- | TRBJ2-5 | - | TRBV5-4 | TGTGCCAGCAGCTTGCGAGAGCTTGAGACCCAGTACTTC | CASSLRELETQYF
few | TRBJ1-2 | - | TRBV20-1 | TGCAGTGCTAGGGGCGGACAGACTAAAGCTAACTATGGCTACACCTTC | CSARGGQTKANYGYTF
- | TRBJ2-7 | - | TRBV27 | TGTGCCAGCACAACGAGCTCCTACAATGAGCAGTACTTC | CASTTSSYNEQYF
- | TRBJ1-1 | TRBD1 | TRBV29-1 | TGCAGCGTGGGGACAGGGAGTTACACTGAAGCTTTCTTT | CSVGTGSYTEAFF
once | TRBJ2-3 | - | TRBV9 | TGTGCCAGCAGCCTCTCGGAGGGGGTCAGCACAGATACGCAGTATTTT | CASSLSEGVSTDTQYF
- | TRBJ1-1 | TRBD1 | TRBV2 | TGTGCCAGCAATGGGGCCGGGACAGGGGGGACTGAAGCTTTCTTT | CASNGAGTGGTEAFF
many | TRBJ2-3 | TRBD2 | TRBV4-1 | TGCGCCAGCAGCCAAGTCGCTAGCGGGGGTGAAGATACGCAGTATTTT | CASSQVASGGEDTQYF
- | TRBJ2-2 | - | TRBV25-1 | TGTGCCAGCAGTCAAGTCCCAACCGGGGAGCTGTTTTTT | CASSQVPTGELFF
few | TRBJ2-7 | - | TRBV5-1 | TGCGCCAGCAGCTTGACGGTGGCTAGCTACGAGCAGTACTTC | CASSLTVASYEQYF
- | TRBJ2-7 | - | TRBV7-9 | TGTGCCAGCAGCTTCGGGGCGAACGAGCAGTACTTC | CASSFGANEQYF
- | TRBJ1-6 | - | TRBV6-1 | TGTGCCAGCAACCTGGGAGACAGCGTTAATTCACCCCTCCACTTT | CASNLGDSVNSPLHF
few | TRBJ2-1 | - | TRBV4-1 | TGCGCCAGCAGCCAAGATCGGTCGGTAGCTCGGTCAGGTGAGCAGTTCTTC | CASSQDRSVARSGEQFF
few | TRBJ2-3 | - | TRBV9 | TGTGCCAGCAGCGTAGGAAGTGGGGGGATCCTCACAGATACGCAGTATTTT | CASSVGSGGILTDTQYF
once | TRBJ1-5 | - | TRBV12-3/TRBV12-4 | TGTGCCAGCAGTAGAGCCGGGCCAACATATCAGCCCCAGCATTTT | CASSRAGPTYQPQHF
many | TRBJ1-5 | - | TRBV7-9 | TGTGCCAGCAGCTTAAGTATAGGGAATCAGCCCCAGCATTTT | CASSLSIGNQPQHF
once | TRBJ1-4 | - | TRBV5-1 | TGCGCCAGCAGCCCGAACCCGGGACGGCTTAATGAAAAACTGTTTTTT | CASSPNPGRLNEKLFF
- | TRBJ2-3 | - | TRBV7-9 | TGTGCCAGCAGCTTAGGTAGGGCCGGAGGATTCGCAGATACGCAGTATTTT | CASSLGRAGGFADTQYF
- | TRBJ2-4 | TRBD1 | TRBV20-1 | TGCAGTGCTAGATTCCTAAGTACAGGGGGTATAACCAAAAACATTCAGTACTTC | CSARFLSTGGITKNIQYF